This is a list of T cell receptor beta chains from one sample in a study of sequential checkpoint blockade in melanoma. Profiling relied on immunoSEQ multiplex PCR, and the TCRdb table lists in-frame clones only, not all of them. This table has about 13,000 clones, 25% to 30% appearing once. The input for sequencing was tumor tissue (inferred from file names), taken from a patient given nivolumab and ipilimumab in sequence. All receptors come from a human donor with melanoma. Each CDR3 is given with its conserved first and last residue. D genes are given only for firm matches. Part of the rows lack a size; the others show once, few, many or a class for expanded clones.

d_gene | abundance | j_gene | v_gene | CDR3nt | CDR3aa
NA | NA | TRBJ2-2 | TRBV19 | TGTGCCAGTAGTCGAGGTGTGACGATCGGGGAGCTGTTTTTT | CASSRGVTIGELFF
NA | NA | TRBJ2-1 | TRBV12-5 | TGTGCTAGTGCCCCATTAGAGAATGGTGAGCAGTTCTTC | CASAPLENGEQFF
TRBD2 | NA | TRBJ2-1 | TRBV7-6 | TGTGCCAGCAGCTTGGCCGGTAGCGGGAGGGCCCATGAGCAGTTCTTC | CASSLAGSGRAHEQFF
NA | few | TRBJ1-3 | TRBV11-3 | TGTGCCAGCAGCTTAGGGGGTCCTGGAAACACCATATATTTT | CASSLGGPGNTIYF
TRBD2 | few | TRBJ2-2 | TRBV5-1 | TGCGCCAGCAGCTTGGAGACTAGCGGGAACACCGGGGAGCTGTTTTTT | CASSLETSGNTGELFF
TRBD1 | NA | TRBJ2-3 | TRBV5-1 | TGCGCCAGCAGCTTGGGAGGAACACAGGGGGATACGCAGTATTTT | CASSLGGTQGDTQYF
NA | few | TRBJ2-1 | TRBV25-1 | TGTGCCAGCAGTGACCTAGGACAGACGAGCTCCTACAATGAGCAGTTCTTC | CASSDLGQTSSYNEQFF
NA | few | TRBJ2-7 | TRBV7-8 | TGTGCCAGCAGCTTAGGTGGGGGCCACGAGCAGTACTTC | CASSLGGGHEQYF
TRBD2 | NA | TRBJ2-7 | TRBV6-8 | TGTGCCAGCAGTAATAGCGGGAGCTCCTACGAGCAGTACTTC | CASSNSGSSYEQYF
NA | NA | TRBJ2-3 | TRBV28 | TGTGCCAGCAGTTTTACGACGGCCACAGATACGCAGTATTTT | CASSFTTATDTQYF
NA | medium-sized | TRBJ2-2 | TRBV6-8 | TGTGCCAGCAGACGCCCCGGTAAAGGCGGCACCGGGGAGCTGTTTTTT | CASRRPGKGGTGELFF
NA | few | TRBJ1-2 | TRBV11-3 | TGTGCCAGCAGAAAAATGACAGTTAACTATGGCTACACCTTC | CASRKMTVNYGYTF
NA | few | TRBJ1-2 | TRBV15 | TGTGCCACCAGCAGATCTGCAGGGGTAAACTATGGCTACACCTTC | CATSRSAGVNYGYTF
TRBD1 | many | TRBJ2-7 | TRBV11-3 | TGTGCCAGCAGCTTTTTCCCTACGGACAGGAGCTCCTACGAGCAGTACTTC | CASSFFPTDRSSYEQYF
NA | few | TRBJ2-7 | TRBV7-4 | TGTGCCAGCAGCTTAATGGGGACCCACGAGCAGTACTTC | CASSLMGTHEQYF
TRBD2 | NA | TRBJ2-1 | TRBV19 | TGTGCCAGTAGTAAACTAGCGGGAGGTTCGTACAATGAGCAGTTCTTC | CASSKLAGGSYNEQFF
TRBD2 | NA | TRBJ2-3 | TRBV28 | TGTGCCAGCAGTTTTAACCTAGCGGGCACAGATACGCAGTATTTT | CASSFNLAGTDTQYF
TRBD1 | few | TRBJ2-1 | TRBV6-8 | TGTGCCAGCAGCCGCTCCAGGGGGCAAGCCTACAATGAGCAGTTCTTC | CASSRSRGQAYNEQFF
NA | many | TRBJ2-6 | TRBV11-3 | TGTGCCAGCACCCCATCTGGTACCGACTCTGGGGCCAACGTCCTGACTTTC | CASTPSGTDSGANVLTF
NA | NA | TRBJ1-1 | TRBV6-1 | TGTGCCAGCAGTGAAGGGGGGGCGCACACTGAAGCTTTCTTT | CASSEGGAHTEAFF
NA | NA | TRBJ1-2 | TRBV7-6 | TGTGCCAGCAGCTTAGGTCGCCAGGAGCTTAACTATGGCTACACCTTC | CASSLGRQELNYGYTF
NA | few | TRBJ2-1 | TRBV19 | TGTGCCAGTAGTATGCTCAGCTACAATGAGCAGTTCTTC | CASSMLSYNEQFF
TRBD2 | NA | TRBJ2-1 | TRBV19 | TGTGCCAGTAGTATCGGGGCGGGAGAGGGTGAGCAGTTCTTC | CASSIGAGEGEQFF
NA | NA | TRBJ1-1 | TRBV19 | TGTGCCAGTAGTAAGGGGGACCCCTCGTTTGAAGCTTTCTTT | CASSKGDPSFEAFF
NA | many | TRBJ2-1 | TRBV11-3 | TGTGCCAGCAGCTTATACGGGGGCTACTACAATGAGCAGTTCTTC | CASSLYGGYYNEQFF
NA | many | TRBJ2-3 | TRBV11-3 | TGTGCCAGCAGTACAGGGGAGCGGGAGAAGTGGAGGTGGGCAGATACGCAGTATTTT | CASSTGEREKWRWADTQYF
NA | NA | TRBJ1-3 | TRBV29-1 | TGCAGCGTTGTCGGGTGGGGGAGTGGCTCTGGAAACACCATATATTTT | CSVVGWGSGSGNTIYF
NA | NA | TRBJ1-2 | TRBV28 | TGTGCCAGCAGTTCCCCCAGCGGAAACTATGGCTACACCTTC | CASSSPSGNYGYTF
TRBD1 | NA | TRBJ2-1 | TRBV19 | TGTGCCAGTAGTATAGACCGGGGACAGGTTAATGAGCAGTTCTTC | CASSIDRGQVNEQFF
NA | many | TRBJ1-2 | TRBV12-5 | TGTGCCAGCACCCCTCCAGGAGGAAGAGGTGGCTATGGCTACACCTTC | CASTPPGGRGGYGYTF
TRBD1 | NA | TRBJ2-1 | TRBV5-1 | TGCGCCAGCAGCCTCCGGGACAGGGTAAGGGGACACGGGAATGAGCAGTTCTTC | CASSLRDRVRGHGNEQFF
NA | NA | TRBJ2-2 | TRBV18 | TGTGCCAGCTCACTACGGCACACCGGGGAGCTGTTTTTT | CASSLRHTGELFF
TRBD1 | NA | TRBJ2-5 | TRBV15 | TGTGCCACCAGCACCCGGGACAGGGAAGAGACCCAGTACTTC | CATSTRDREETQYF
TRBD1 | medium-sized | TRBJ1-5 | TRBV11-3 | TGTGCCAGCAGCTTGGCCGAGGGGGCAAATCAGCCCCAGCATTTT | CASSLAEGANQPQHF
NA | few | TRBJ2-3 | TRBV7-5 | TGTGCCAGCAGCTCACCGATTCGGATTAGTCAACCGAACACAGATACGCAGTATTTT | CASSSPIRISQPNTDTQYF
NA | medium-sized | TRBJ1-3 | TRBV11-3 | TGTGCCAGCAGCCAACCTACAGAGAGACCCGGAAACACCATATATTTT | CASSQPTERPGNTIYF
TRBD2 | NA | TRBJ2-7 | TRBV6-8 | TGTGCCAGCAGTTACCGCGCGTTGGCTAGCGGGCGTTACGAGCAGTACTTC | CASSYRALASGRYEQYF
TRBD2 | many | TRBJ2-1 | TRBV11-3 | TGTGCCAGCAGCTTAGAACTAGCGGGAGGGTTCTCCTACAATGAGCAGTTCTTC | CASSLELAGGFSYNEQFF
TRBD2 | once | TRBJ2-1 | TRBV18 | TGTGCCAGCTCACCAGCCGGACTAGCGGGGTCCAATGAGCAGTTCTTC | CASSPAGLAGSNEQFF
NA | NA | TRBJ2-7 | TRBV16 | TGTGCCAGCAGCATTCAGATTGTTTACGAGCAGTACTTC | CASSIQIVYEQYF
NA | once | TRBJ2-3 | TRBV5-1 | TGCGCCAGCAGCTTCAGAGGGAGTAGCACAGATACGCAGTATTTT | CASSFRGSSTDTQYF
NA | few | TRBJ2-4 | TRBV6-8 | TGTGCCAGCACCAACGAGGTCCTAGATGATGCCGCCAAAAACATTCAGTACTTC | CASTNEVLDDAAKNIQYF
TRBD1 | NA | TRBJ1-2 | TRBV25-1 | TGTGCCAGCAGTGAGCCCGACAGGGAAGGGAACTATGGCTACACCTTC | CASSEPDREGNYGYTF
TRBD1 | NA | TRBJ2-7 | TRBV4-1 | TGCGCCAGCAGAAAATCGGCCGGGACAGGGGACTACGAGCAGTACTTC | CASRKSAGTGDYEQYF
TRBD1 | NA | TRBJ2-5 | TRBV5-1 | TGCGCCAGCACTACCACGGGGACAGGGTGGGAAGAGACCCAGTACTTC | CASTTTGTGWEETQYF
TRBD1 | NA | TRBJ2-7 | TRBV19 | TGTGCCAGTAGTAGAGGGTGGACAGGGGCAGTTGGTGGGTTCTACGAGCAGTACTTC | CASSRGWTGAVGGFYEQYF